These T cell receptor beta chains were read from a single sample in a study of CD8 T cells in ankylosing spondylitis. Using its own MiXCR run on the 5' RACE reads, TCRdb lists one record per CDR3 protein. The repertoire holds about 210,000 distinct CDR3 sequences, with about 6.7% as singletons. The sequencing input was blood, either unsorted or a sorted T cell fraction (not recorded which). The source of these receptors is a male donor with ankylosing spondylitis. CDR3s include the opening cysteine and the closing phenylalanine or tryptophan. D genes are given only for firm matches. The listing skips clone size in some rows; elsewhere it reads once, few, many or a size class.

clone size: many
V gene: TRBV24-1
J gene: TRBJ2-7
D gene: TRBD1
CDR3 DNA: TGTGCCACCAGTGATCCGGGACAGGGTGTTTACGAGCAGTACTTC
CDR3 protein: CATSDPGQGVYEQYF

clone size: many
V gene: TRBV7-9
J gene: TRBJ1-4
D gene: .
CDR3 DNA: TGTGCCAGCTTGGACACAACTAATGAAAAACTGTTTTTT
CDR3 protein: CASLDTTNEKLFF

clone size: few
V gene: TRBV6-1
J gene: TRBJ2-7
D gene: .
CDR3 DNA: TGTGCCAGCAGTGAAGGGCGGTTCTCCTACGAGCAGTACTTC
CDR3 protein: CASSEGRFSYEQYF

clone size: few
V gene: TRBV7-2
J gene: TRBJ2-7
D gene: .
CDR3 DNA: TGTGCCAGCAGCTCAACCTCCCGACCCGCCTACGAGCAGTACTTC
CDR3 protein: CASSSTSRPAYEQYF

clone size: many
V gene: TRBV7-9
J gene: TRBJ2-3
D gene: .
CDR3 DNA: TGTGCCAGCAGGCCTACTAGAACTAGCACAGATACGCAGTATTTT
CDR3 protein: CASRPTRTSTDTQYF

clone size: many
V gene: TRBV5-1
J gene: TRBJ2-5
D gene: TRBD1
CDR3 DNA: TGTGCCAGCAGGGGGGAGACCCAGTACTTC
CDR3 protein: CASRGETQYF

clone size: many
V gene: TRBV4-3
J gene: TRBJ2-5
D gene: .
CDR3 DNA: TGCGCCAGCAGCCAAGTTATCCCAGAGACCCAGTACTTC
CDR3 protein: CASSQVIPETQYF

clone size: many
V gene: TRBV28
J gene: TRBJ2-1
D gene: TRBD2
CDR3 DNA: TGTGCCAGCAGTTTATCAGCGGGGAGAGGCCATGAGCAGTTCTTC
CDR3 protein: CASSLSAGRGHEQFF

clone size: many
V gene: TRBV6-5
J gene: TRBJ1-6
D gene: .
CDR3 DNA: TGTGCCAGCAGTTACTCCGCCACCAGTAATTCACCCCTCCACTTT
CDR3 protein: CASSYSATSNSPLHF

clone size: many
V gene: TRBV6-1
J gene: TRBJ2-4
D gene: TRBD1
CDR3 DNA: TGTGCCAGCAGTGAACTTGGACAGGGGCACAAAAACATTCAGTACTTC
CDR3 protein: CASSELGQGHKNIQYF

clone size: many
V gene: TRBV4-3
J gene: TRBJ2-1
D gene: .
CDR3 DNA: TGCGCCAGCAGCCAAGGTCGACTCGACGTACCACGTTACAATGAGCAGTTCTTC
CDR3 protein: CASSQGRLDVPRYNEQFF

clone size: many
V gene: TRBV6-1
J gene: TRBJ1-1
D gene: .
CDR3 DNA: TGTGCCAGCAGTGAAAATCCGGGGGCGAGGACTGAAGCTTTCTTT
CDR3 protein: CASSENPGARTEAFF

clone size: many
V gene: TRBV7-9
J gene: TRBJ1-2
D gene: TRBD1
CDR3 DNA: TGTGCCAGCAGCTCACCGGGACAGGGGACCCCTCCTAGCTATGGCTACACCTTC
CDR3 protein: CASSSPGQGTPPSYGYTF

clone size: .
V gene: TRBV18
J gene: TRBJ1-2
D gene: .
CDR3 DNA: TGTGCCAGCTCACCACAACGGGGAGGTGGCTATGGCTACACCTTC
CDR3 protein: CASSPQRGGGYGYTF

clone size: many
V gene: TRBV29-1
J gene: TRBJ1-1
D gene: .
CDR3 DNA: TGCAGCGTTGATATGGGTAACACTGAAGCTTTCTTT
CDR3 protein: CSVDMGNTEAFF

clone size: few
V gene: TRBV10-3
J gene: TRBJ2-3
D gene: .
CDR3 DNA: TGTGCCATCAGTGCCCTTGCTGAGGGCCAGGCCGATACGCAGTATTTT
CDR3 protein: CAISALAEGQADTQYF

clone size: many
V gene: TRBV5-1
J gene: TRBJ1-2
D gene: TRBD1
CDR3 DNA: TGCGCCAGCAGCCGCTGGACAGGGCAAAAACAGGGCTACACCTTC
CDR3 protein: CASSRWTGQKQGYTF

clone size: few
V gene: TRBV6-5
J gene: TRBJ2-1
D gene: .
CDR3 DNA: TGTGCCAGCAGTACCGACAGGAGGTCGGGCAATGAGCAGTTCTTC
CDR3 protein: CASSTDRRSGNEQFF

clone size: few
V gene: TRBV27
J gene: TRBJ2-7
D gene: .
CDR3 DNA: TGTGCCAGCAGTTCTCCCGAGCAGTACTTC
CDR3 protein: CASSSPEQYF

clone size: many
V gene: TRBV14
J gene: TRBJ2-2
D gene: TRBD1
CDR3 DNA: TGTGCCAGCAGCCGGGACAGACTCAACACCGGGGAGCTGTTTTTT
CDR3 protein: CASSRDRLNTGELFF

clone size: many
V gene: TRBV2
J gene: TRBJ2-1
D gene: .
CDR3 DNA: TGTGCCAGCAGTGACCGGGACTCGGAAGGGAATGAGCAGTTCTTC
CDR3 protein: CASSDRDSEGNEQFF

clone size: few
V gene: TRBV7-8
J gene: TRBJ2-2
D gene: TRBD2
CDR3 DNA: TGTGCCAGCAGGTCTAGCGGGAGGCTGGACACCGGGGAGCTGTTTTTT
CDR3 protein: CASRSSGRLDTGELFF

clone size: .
V gene: TRBV30
J gene: TRBJ2-7
D gene: .
CDR3 DNA: TGTGCCTGGAGTCTTGGGACGGGTTACGAGCAGTACTTC
CDR3 protein: CAWSLGTGYEQYF

clone size: few
V gene: TRBV12-3/TRBV12-4
J gene: TRBJ2-2
D gene: .
CDR3 DNA: TGTGCCAGCAGTTTCCCCGGCGGGGAGCTGTTTTTT
CDR3 protein: CASSFPGGELFF

clone size: many
V gene: TRBV27
J gene: TRBJ1-2
D gene: TRBD1
CDR3 DNA: TGTGCCACAGCAGGGGGGGGAGGTGGCTACACCTTC
CDR3 protein: CATAGGGGGYTF

clone size: many
V gene: TRBV4-2
J gene: TRBJ2-1
D gene: TRBD2
CDR3 DNA: TGTGCCAGCAGCCCGAGGACTAGCGGGAGCCTCCATGAGCAGTTCTTC
CDR3 protein: CASSPRTSGSLHEQFF

clone size: many
V gene: TRBV11-2
J gene: TRBJ2-4
D gene: .
CDR3 DNA: TGTGCCAGCACCCCGGAGAACAATCCTTTCGTTCCCAAAAACATTCAGTACTTC
CDR3 protein: CASTPENNPFVPKNIQYF

clone size: many
V gene: TRBV12-3/TRBV12-4
J gene: TRBJ1-2
D gene: .
CDR3 DNA: TGTGCCAGCAGTTTCACCCTCTATGGCTACACCTTC
CDR3 protein: CASSFTLYGYTF